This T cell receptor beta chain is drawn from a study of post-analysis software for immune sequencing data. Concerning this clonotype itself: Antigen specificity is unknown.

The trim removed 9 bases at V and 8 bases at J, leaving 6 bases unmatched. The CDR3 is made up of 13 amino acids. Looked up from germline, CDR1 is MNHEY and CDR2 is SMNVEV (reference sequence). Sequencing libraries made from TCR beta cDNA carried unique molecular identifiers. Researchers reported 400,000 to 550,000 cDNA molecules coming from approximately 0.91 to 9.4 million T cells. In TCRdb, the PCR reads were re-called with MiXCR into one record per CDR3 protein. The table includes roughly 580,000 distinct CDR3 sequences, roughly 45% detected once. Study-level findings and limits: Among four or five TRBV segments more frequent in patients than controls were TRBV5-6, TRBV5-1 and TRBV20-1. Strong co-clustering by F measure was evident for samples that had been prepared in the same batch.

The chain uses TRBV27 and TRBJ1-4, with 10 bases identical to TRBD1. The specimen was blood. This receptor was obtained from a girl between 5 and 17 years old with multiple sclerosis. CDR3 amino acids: CASLGTGEEKLFF. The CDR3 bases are TGTGCCAGTTTGGGGACAGGGGAAGAAAAACTGTTTTTT.